Each of the 10 T cell receptor beta chains below was sequenced from the same sample in a study of control samples from healthy donors and cancer patients. Profiled with immunoSEQ multiplex PCR; TCRdb holds only in-frame clones, not every one. The table has about 130,000 clones, more than 90% seen once. The sequenced material came from blood. The source is a man aged 18 to 29 in good health.

V gene TRBV7-9 combines with J gene TRBJ1-3; possible D gene TRBD1, 6 bases. Trimming pared 2 bases from V and 2 bases from J, leaving 10 bases between. The CDR3 contains 15 residues. The germline CDR1 and CDR2 sequences are SEHNR and FQNEAQ (reference sequence). The CDR3 spells CASSLLSGAGNTIYF. The CDR3 DNA reads as TGTGCCAGCAGCTTATTATCAGGGGCTGGAAACACCATATATTTT.

The V gene is TRBV12-5, the J gene TRBJ1-3; D gene ambiguous. The CDR3 consists of 16 residues. Per the germline V gene, CDR1 is LGHNT and CDR2 is FRNRAP. V lost 1 base and J 4 bases, leaving 14 bases between the germline ends. CDR3 DNA: TGTGCTAGTGGTTTGGCCCGGTGGGGAGGGGGAAACACCATATATTTT. Protein: CASGLARWGGGNTIYF.

V gene TRBV6-5 combines with J gene TRBJ2-7, with TRBD1 matching over 9 bases. Germline V gene data show CDR1 as MNHEY and CDR2 as SVGAGI. The length of the CDR3 is 14 residues. V trimming: 4 bases; J trimming: 3 bases; junction bases outside the gene matches: 4. The CDR3 is CASSSTGGVYEQYF. DNA of the CDR3: TGTGCCAGCAGTTCGACAGGGGGTGTCTACGAGCAGTACTTC.

The rearrangement uses TRBV14 and TRBJ2-6; weak D call: TRBD2 (6 bases). Trimming shortened V by 4 bases and J by 0 bases, and 7 bases separated the two germline ends. The CDR3 sequence is 15 residues long. Germline-derived CDR1 and CDR2 are SGHDN and FVKESK. CDR3 nucleotides: TGTGCCAGCAGCCCGACTAGCTCTGGGGCCAACGTCCTGACTTTC. Encoded protein: CASSPTSSGANVLTF.

The rearrangement uses TRBV18 and TRBJ1-5; possibly TRBD1 for D (5 bases). Germline values: CDR1 KGHSH, CDR2 LQKENI. Trimming pared 4 bases from V and 0 bases from J, leaving 10 bases between. The CDR3 spans 15 residues. The CDR3, as DNA: TGTGCCAGCTCACGGGAGACAGTTAGCAATCAGCCCCAGCATTTT. Its protein is CASSRETVSNQPQHF.

Points on this clone: The junction differs from germline at one of its ends, possibly a read error. The V and J genes are TRBV7-7 and TRBJ2-2, with D possibly TRBD2 on 5 matching bases. This CDR3 is built from 14 residues. Germline V CDR1 and CDR2: SSHAT, FNYEAQ (reference sequence). CDR3 amino acids: CASSSAERTGEPFF. The CDR3 DNA follows: TGTGCCAGCAGCTCGGCGGAGCGCACCGGGGAGCCGTTTTTT.

The chain employs TRBV7-6 and TRBJ2-2, with 13 bases aligning to TRBD2. This CDR3 region has 17 residues. V lost 4 bases, J lost 5 bases, and 7 bases stayed unmatched. Germline CDR1 reads SGHVS; CDR2 reads FNYEAQ. The DNA for the CDR3 is TGTGCCAGCAGCTCCCTACTAGCGGGGGGGCCGACCGGGGAGCTGTTTTTT. Residues: CASSSLLAGGPTGELFF.

V usage is TRBV19 and J usage is TRBJ2-1; D is unresolved. From germline, CDR1 is LNHDA and CDR2 SQIVND (reference sequence). This CDR3 is built from 15 residues. Trimming took off 3 bases at V and 3 bases at J, with 12 bases between the two ends. The CDR3 loop is CASSMVSQSYNEQFF. The CDR3 coding sequence is TGTGCCAGTAGTATGGTGAGTCAGAGCTACAATGAGCAGTTCTTC. The variable domain in full, completed from reference TRBV19 and TRBJ2-1, reads DGGITQSPKYLFRKEGQNVTLSCEQNLNHDAMYWYRQDPGQGLRLIYYSQIVNDFQKGDIAEGYSVSREKKESFPLTVTSAQKNPTAFYLCASSMVSQSYNEQFFGPGTRLTVL.

J is TRBJ1-2 and V is TRBV6-5, with 8 nucleotides matching TRBD1. Trimming at V came to 4 bases and at J to 8 bases, leaving 9 bases not matched to a gene. CDR3 length: 14 amino acids. Germline values: CDR1 MNHEY, CDR2 SVGAGI. The DNA of the CDR3 is TGTGCCAGCAGTTCGCGTCAGGGGGCAGACGGCTACACCTTC. It specifies CASSSRQGADGYTF.

The chain is built from TRBV19 and TRBJ2-7; 7 bases align to TRBD2. Germline trimming cut 5 bases from V and 0 bases from J; bases unmatched to any gene: 10. This CDR3 has 16 amino acids. In germline, CDR1 is LNHDA, CDR2 SQIVND (reference sequence). The CDR3 loop is CASSAAGDVGSYEQYF. The CDR3 region has the DNA TGTGCCAGTAGTGCGGCGGGGGACGTAGGCTCCTACGAGCAGTACTTC.